The TCR beta chain described here comes from a study of cytomegalovirus exposure and HLA in healthy donors. This clone has only one observation. It was with 60 Vbeta and 13 Jbeta primers that the PCR ran. Some clones are missing from TCRdb's copy, which holds only in-frame ones; the method was immunoSEQ multiplex PCR. The data hold approximately 170,000 clones, with roughly 80% observed a single time. The V and J ends lost 10 bases and 1 base, in that order; junction bases with no gene match: 4. There are 13 residues in the CDR3. The germline gives CDR1 ENHRY, CDR2 SYGVKD. The receptor's source is a male donor in good health and CMV-seronegative. The chain joins TRBV10-3 to TRBJ1-5, with TRBD1 identical over 7 bases. The sequencing input was PBMCs. The CDR3 bases are TGTGCCACAGGGGGGTTGAGCAATCAGCCCCAGCATTTT. This encodes CATGGLSNQPQHF.